The source of this TCR beta chain is a study of blood T cells in healthy people across ages. CDR3 length: 14 residues. The V end was cut by 0 bases, the J end by 4 bases, with 8 bases between. Germline V gives CDR1 MRHNA, CDR2 SNTAGT. With a J-beta primer mix and a sample-barcoded 5' primer, a second PCR ran roughly 7 to 11 cycles. TCRdb called the 5' RACE reads again in MiXCR, with one record for every CDR3 protein. The sample records around 400,000 distinct CDR3 sequences, approximately 52% being singletons. Sequencing input: blood. This chain connects TRBV6-4 to TRBJ2-3, with D unclear. This clonotype was obtained from a man aged 55-75 years in good health. CDR3 loop: CASSDSQGSDTQYF. In DNA, the CDR3 is TGTGCCAGCAGTGACTCGCAAGGTTCAGATACGCAGTATTTT.